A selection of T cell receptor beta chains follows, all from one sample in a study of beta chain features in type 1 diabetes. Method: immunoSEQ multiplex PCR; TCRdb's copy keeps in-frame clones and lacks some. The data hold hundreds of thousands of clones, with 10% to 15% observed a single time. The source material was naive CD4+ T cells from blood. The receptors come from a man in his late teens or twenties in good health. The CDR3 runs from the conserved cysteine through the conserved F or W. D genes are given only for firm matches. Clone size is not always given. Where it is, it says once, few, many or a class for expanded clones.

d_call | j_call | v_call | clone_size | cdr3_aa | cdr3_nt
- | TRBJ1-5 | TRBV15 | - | CATTPGGSGQPQHF | TGTGCCACCACCCCCGGGGGGAGCGGTCAGCCCCAGCATTTT
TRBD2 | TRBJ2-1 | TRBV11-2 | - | CASSQRTSLSSYNEQFF | TGTGCCAGCAGCCAAAGGACTAGCTTGAGCTCCTACAATGAGCAGTTCTTC
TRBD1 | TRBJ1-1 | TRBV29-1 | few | CSAQGQGGTEAFF | TGCAGCGCCCAAGGACAGGGGGGCACTGAAGCTTTCTTT
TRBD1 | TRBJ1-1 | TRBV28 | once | CASSAGQEAFF | TGTGCCAGCAGCGCGGGACAGGAAGCTTTCTTT
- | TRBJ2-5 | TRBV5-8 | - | CASSLVTRTMVADQETQYF | TGTGCCAGCAGCTTGGTGACGCGCACTATGGTAGCGGACCAAGAGACCCAGTACTTC
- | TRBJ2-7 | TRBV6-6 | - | CASSGRQGNYEQYF | TGTGCCAGCAGTGGTCGGCAGGGCAACTACGAGCAGTACTTC
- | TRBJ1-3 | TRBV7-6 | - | CASSLFGTDTIYF | TGTGCCAGCAGCTTATTCGGTACCGACACCATATATTTT
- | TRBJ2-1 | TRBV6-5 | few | CASRMGRISYNEQFF | TGTGCCAGCCGGATGGGGCGGATCTCCTACAATGAGCAGTTCTTC
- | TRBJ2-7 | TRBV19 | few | CASSIYSGGETYEQYF | TGTGCCAGTAGTATCTACAGTGGCGGGGAGACCTACGAGCAGTACTTC
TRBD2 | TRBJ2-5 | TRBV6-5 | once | CASSYPDGAGETQYF | TGTGCCAGCAGTTACCCGGATGGAGCGGGGGAGACCCAGTACTTC
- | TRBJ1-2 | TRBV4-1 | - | CASSQDLRQRSYGYTF | TGCGCCAGCAGCCAAGATCTTAGGCAGCGATCCTATGGCTACACCTTC
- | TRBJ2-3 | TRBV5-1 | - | CASSLATVTDTQYF | TGCGCCAGCAGCTTGGCGACTGTCACAGATACGCAGTATTTT
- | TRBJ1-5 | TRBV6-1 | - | CASSGAGVGQPQHF | TGTGCCAGCAGTGGCGCAGGGGTTGGTCAGCCCCAGCATTTT
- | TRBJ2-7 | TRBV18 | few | CASSPASSYEQYF | TGTGCCAGCTCACCTGCCAGCTCCTACGAGCAGTACTTC
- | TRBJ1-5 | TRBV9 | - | CASSAGESNQPQHF | TGTGCCAGCAGCGCCGGGGAGAGCAATCAGCCCCAGCATTTT
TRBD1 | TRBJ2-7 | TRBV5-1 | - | CASSPRRGGDEQYF | TGCGCCAGCAGCCCCCGGCGAGGGGGCGACGAGCAGTACTTC
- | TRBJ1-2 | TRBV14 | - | CASSQDAGFNYGYTF | TGTGCCAGCAGCCAAGATGCGGGATTTAACTATGGCTACACCTTC
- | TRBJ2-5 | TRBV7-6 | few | CASSRGGAETQYF | TGTGCCAGCAGCAGGGGGGGGGCAGAGACCCAGTACTTC
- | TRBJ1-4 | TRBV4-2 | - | CASSLSGTVIEKLFF | TGTGCCAGCAGCCTGAGCGGGACGGTTATTGAAAAACTGTTTTTT
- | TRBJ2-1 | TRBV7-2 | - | CASSLASGSRYNEQFF | TGTGCCAGCAGCTTAGCGTCGGGGTCGCGGTACAATGAGCAGTTCTTC
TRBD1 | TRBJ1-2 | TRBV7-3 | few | CASSRGQGATYGYTF | TGTGCCAGCAGCAGGGGACAGGGGGCCACCTATGGCTACACCTTC
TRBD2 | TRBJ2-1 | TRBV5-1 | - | CASSSAGGLAGEYNEQFF | TGCGCCAGCAGCTCCGCCGGGGGACTAGCGGGTGAATACAATGAGCAGTTCTTC
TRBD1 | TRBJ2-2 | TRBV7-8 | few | CASSRVGTGATGELFF | TGTGCCAGCAGCCGCGTCGGGACAGGGGCCACCGGGGAGCTGTTTTTT
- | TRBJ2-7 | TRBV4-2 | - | CASSQDLPGGLRSYEQYF | TGTGCCAGCAGCCAAGATCTCCCGGGGGGCTTGAGATCCTACGAGCAGTACTTC
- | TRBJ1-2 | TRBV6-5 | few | CASSRTAHHGYTF | TGTGCCAGCAGTAGGACAGCTCATCATGGCTACACCTTC
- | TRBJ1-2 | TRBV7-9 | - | CASSLTTEEGYTF | TGTGCCAGCAGCTTAACGACCGAGGAAGGCTACACCTTC
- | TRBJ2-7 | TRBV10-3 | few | CAISEWGDYEQYF | TGTGCCATCAGTGAGTGGGGGGACTACGAGCAGTACTTC
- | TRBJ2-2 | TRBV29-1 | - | CSVSRGSNTGELFF | TGCAGCGTTTCCCGGGGGTCGAACACCGGGGAGCTGTTTTTT
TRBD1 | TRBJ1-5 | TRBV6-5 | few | CASSSQGAGQPQHF | TGTGCCAGCAGTTCGCAGGGGGCAGGGCAGCCCCAGCATTTT
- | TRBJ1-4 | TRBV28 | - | CASRPTGSVEKLFF | TGTGCCAGCAGGCCGACAGGTAGTGTCGAAAAACTGTTTTTT
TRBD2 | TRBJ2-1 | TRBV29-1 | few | CSVVVQAGRIKGQFF | TGCAGCGTTGTGGTTCAGGCCGGGAGGATAAAGGGGCAGTTCTTC
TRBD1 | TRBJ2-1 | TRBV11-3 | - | CASSLGGTGYNEQFF | TGTGCCAGCAGCTTAGGAGGGACAGGGTACAATGAGCAGTTCTTC
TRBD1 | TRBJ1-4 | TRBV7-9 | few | CASSPGQFWANEKLFF | TGTGCCAGCAGCCCGGGACAGTTTTGGGCTAATGAAAAACTGTTTTTT
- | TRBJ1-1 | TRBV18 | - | CASSPRQNTEAFF | TGTGCCAGCTCACCACGGCAGAACACTGAAGCTTTCTTT
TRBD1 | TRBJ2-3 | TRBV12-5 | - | CASAQDRVTDTQYF | TGTGCTAGTGCCCAGGACAGGGTGACAGATACGCAGTATTTT
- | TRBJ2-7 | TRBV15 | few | CATSRDNQGRSEQYF | TGTGCCACCAGCAGAGATAACCAGGGTCGGTCTGAGCAGTACTTC
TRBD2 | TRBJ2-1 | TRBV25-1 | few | CASSQPGLAANEQFF | TGTGCCAGCAGTCAACCGGGACTAGCGGCGAATGAGCAGTTCTTC
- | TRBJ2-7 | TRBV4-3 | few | CASSRSRDSYEQYF | TGCGCCAGCAGCCGAAGTCGGGACTCCTACGAGCAGTACTTC
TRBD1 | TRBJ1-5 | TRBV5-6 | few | CASSVTGAASNQPQHF | TGTGCCAGCAGCGTGACAGGGGCTGCTAGCAATCAGCCCCAGCATTTT
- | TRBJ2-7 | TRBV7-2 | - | CAAGFGPQPYEQYF | TGTGCCGCTGGCTTTGGGCCGCAACCATACGAGCAGTACTTC
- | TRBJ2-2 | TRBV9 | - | CASSVEAFTGELFF | TGTGCCAGCAGCGTAGAAGCGTTCACCGGGGAGCTGTTTTTT
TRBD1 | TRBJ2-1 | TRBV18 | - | CASSPPGQGGYEQFF | TGTGCCAGCTCACCGCCGGGACAGGGAGGTTATGAGCAGTTCTTC
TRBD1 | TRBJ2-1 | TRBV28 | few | CASSLSQDRDHLF | TGTGCCAGCAGTTTATCACAGGACAGGGACCACCTCTTC
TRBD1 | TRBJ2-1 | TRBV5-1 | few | CASSSLTGSGAYNEQFF | TGCGCCAGCAGCAGCCTGACAGGGAGTGGGGCCTACAATGAGCAGTTCTTC
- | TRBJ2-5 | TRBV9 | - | CASSARGQETQYF | TGTGCCAGCAGCGCCCGAGGGCAAGAGACCCAGTACTTC
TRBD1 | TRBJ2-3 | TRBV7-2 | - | CASSLRGTGSPRDTQYF | TGTGCCAGCAGCTTAAGGGGGACAGGCTCCCCGCGGGATACGCAGTATTTT
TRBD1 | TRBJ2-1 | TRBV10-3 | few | CAISNRTGWNEQFF | TGTGCCATCAGTAATAGGACAGGGTGGAATGAGCAGTTCTTC
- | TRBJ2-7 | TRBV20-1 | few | CSATLYEQYF | TGCAGTGCTACCTTGTACGAGCAGTACTTC
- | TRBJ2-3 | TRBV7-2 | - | CASSFLADTQYF | TGTGCCAGCAGCTTCTTAGCAGATACGCAGTATTTT
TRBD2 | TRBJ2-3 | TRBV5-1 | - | CASTTGASGISDTQYF | TGCGCCAGCACCACCGGAGCTAGCGGGATCTCAGATACGCAGTATTTT
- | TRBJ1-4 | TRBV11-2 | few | CASSPRGVNEKLFF | TGTGCCAGCAGCCCCAGGGGCGTGAATGAAAAACTGTTTTTT
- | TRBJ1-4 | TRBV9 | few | CASSGGLSNEKLFF | TGTGCCAGCAGCGGTGGACTGAGTAATGAAAAACTGTTTTTT
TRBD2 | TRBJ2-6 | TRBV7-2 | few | CASSLASGGISGANVLTF | TGTGCCAGCAGCTTAGCGTCGGGAGGGATCTCTGGGGCCAACGTCCTGACTTTC
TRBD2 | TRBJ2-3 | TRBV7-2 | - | CASSLGLAGGPDTQYF | TGTGCCAGCAGCTTAGGACTAGCGGGAGGCCCAGATACGCAGTATTTT
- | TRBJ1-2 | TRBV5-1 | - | CASSPSWVRYGYTF | TGCGCCAGCAGCCCCAGTTGGGTCAGGTATGGCTACACCTTC